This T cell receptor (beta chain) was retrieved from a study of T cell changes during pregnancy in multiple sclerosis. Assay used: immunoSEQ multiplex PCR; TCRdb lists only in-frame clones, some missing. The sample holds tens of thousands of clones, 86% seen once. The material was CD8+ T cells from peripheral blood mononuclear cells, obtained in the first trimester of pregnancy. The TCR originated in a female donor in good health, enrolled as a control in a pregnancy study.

The CDR3 DNA follows: TGTGCCAGCAGCCAAGATTGGGGAGGGCGCCACGGACGACTCTCTGGAAACACCATATATTTT. It codes for CASSQDWGGRHGRLSGNTIYF. The chain carries TRBV4-2 and TRBJ1-3; D is ambiguous. Per germline, CDR1 LGHNA and CDR2 YNFKEQ. CDR3 length: 21 amino acids. V was pared by 0 bases and J by 0 bases, with 24 bases between.